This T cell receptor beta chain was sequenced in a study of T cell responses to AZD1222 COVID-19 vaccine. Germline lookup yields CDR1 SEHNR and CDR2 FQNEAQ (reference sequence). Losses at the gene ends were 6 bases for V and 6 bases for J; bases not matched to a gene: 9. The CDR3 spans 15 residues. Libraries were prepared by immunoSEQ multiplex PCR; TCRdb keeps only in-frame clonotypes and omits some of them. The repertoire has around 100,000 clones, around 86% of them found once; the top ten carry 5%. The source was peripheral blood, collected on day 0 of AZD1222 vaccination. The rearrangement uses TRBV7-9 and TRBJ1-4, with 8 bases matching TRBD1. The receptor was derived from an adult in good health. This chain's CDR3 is CASSYSGGGDEKLFF. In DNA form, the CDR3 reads TGTGCCAGCAGTTACTCAGGGGGCGGTGATGAAAAACTGTTTTTT.